This TCR beta chain was identified during a study of shared clonotypes between healthy human individuals. TCRdb keeps only in-frame clones here, not all; method: immunoSEQ multiplex PCR. The data contain about 330,000 clones, 87% of them singletons. The clonotype comes from a man aged 18 to 29 in good health. Sequencing was carried out using memory CD8+ T cells sorted from blood. Indicated subset: CD45RO+ cells pooled with CCR7-negative TemRA cells.

CDR3 sequence: CAISGPPALASTDTQYF. CDR3 DNA sequence: TGTGCCATCAGTGGGCCCCCTGCACTCGCTAGCACAGATACGCAGTATTTT. The genes are TRBV10-3 and TRBJ2-3; D not certain. Germline CDR1 ENHRY, CDR2 SYGVKD. The CDR3 has 17 amino acids. The ends were cut back, 4 bases at V and 0 bases at J, with 17 bases in the middle.